The clone carrying this TCR beta chain was observed a few times. Its matching antigen is unknown. The data stem from a study of Graves' ophthalmopathy and Graves' hyperthyroidism. On the study more broadly: Prior to any treatment, peripheral blood was collected at the time of initial diagnosis. Study results and caveats: From stable hyperthyroidism, ophthalmopathy was separated by a 13-signature model with roughly 89% sensitivity and roughly 81% specificity. In blood, most expanded thyroid clonotypes above 0.001 frequency were also detected.

Beta-chain TCR CDR3 regions were amplified from RNA transcripts. In the first round, RT-PCR was carried out with HTBI primers, and a multiplex PCR formed the second round. TCRdb re-analysed the multiplex PCR reads in MiXCR, keeping a single row per CDR3 protein. This sample yields some 380,000 distinct CDR3 sequences, of which less than 20% are seen a single time; 5.5% to 7% belongs to the top ten. Ophthalmopathy not arising within 18 months of follow-up defined hyperthyroidism as stable. There are 15 residues in the CDR3. V lost 0 bases to trimming and J lost 4 bases, with 12 bases between them. Germline V gene sequence: CDR1 KGHSH, CDR2 LQKENI.

The specimen was peripheral blood. The chain combines TRBV18 with TRBJ1-1, with TRBD1 as a possible D gene (6 bases). The sequence came from a woman aged 18-29 years with stable Graves' hyperthyroidism. The CDR3 region has the DNA TGTGCCAGCTCACCACCGGGGGGCGCGGGCACTGAAGCTTTCTTT. Translation gives CASSPPGGAGTEAFF.